This entry lists 8 T cell receptor beta chains sequenced from one sample in a study of blood T cell repertoires in COVID-19. The repertoire was sequenced with immunoSEQ multiplex PCR; TCRdb's copy has only in-frame clones and lacks some. The sample records around 180,000 clones, around 82% being singletons. The sample was peripheral blood. The receptors were sampled from an elderly woman with acute or convalescent COVID-19.

The chain has TRBV6-6 and TRBJ2-6; no clear D. CDR1 is MNHNY, CDR2 SVGAGI, per germline (reference sequence). This CDR3 contains 12 residues. The V end was cut by 11 bases, the J end by 4 bases, with 9 bases between. For the CDR3, the DNA is TGTGCCGCAAGCCCCGGGGCCAACGTCCTGACTTTC. Translated: CAASPGANVLTF.

CDR3 protein: CASSSSTGAGELFF. The CDR3 bases are TGCGCCAGCAGCTCATCCACGGGGGCCGGGGAGCTGTTTTTT. This chain connects TRBV5-1 to TRBJ2-2; tentative D call: TRBD2 (6 bases). The CDR3 is made up of 14 amino acids. The ends were cut back, 3 bases at V and 6 bases at J, with 12 bases in the middle. Germline CDR1 is SGHRS and CDR2 is YFSETQ.

The chain links TRBV30 to TRBJ1-5; no firm D call. The germline V gene has CDR1 GTSNPN and CDR2 SVGIG (reference sequence). Trimming left V 0 bases short and J 6 bases short, with 3 bases between. The CDR3 covers 11 residues. The CDR3 bases are TGTGCCTGGAGTGTCGGTCAGCCCCAGCATTTT. Amino acids: CAWSVGQPQHF. Filled out from reference TRBV30 and TRBJ1-5, the complete variable domain reads SQTIHQWPATLVQPVGSPLSLECTVEGTSNPNLYWYRQAAGRGLQLLFYSVGIGQISSEVPQNLSASRPQDRQFILSSKKLLLSDSGFYLCAWSVGQPQHFGDGTRLSIL.

The chain couples TRBV20-1 to TRBJ1-2, with 8 positions matching TRBD1. J was trimmed by 2 bases and V by 3 bases; bases with no gene match: 8. This CDR3 is built from 15 residues. Looked up from germline, CDR1 is DFQATT and CDR2 is SNEGSKA (reference sequence). The CDR3 bases are TGCAGTGCTAGTAAATCGGCAGGGGGCAACTATGGCTACACCTTC. Translated: CSASKSAGGNYGYTF.

The genes are TRBV29-1 and TRBJ2-7, with a possible D match to TRBD2 (7 bases). The V end lost 4 bases, the J end lost 0 bases, and 16 bases lay between the germline ends. CDR3 length: 15 amino acids. Germline loops: CDR1 SQVTM, CDR2 ANQGSEA. For the CDR3, the DNA is TGCAGCGTTGCCCGGGGGGCGGAGTACTCCTACGAGCAGTACTTC. Its protein product is CSVARGAEYSYEQYF.

The chain joins TRBV12-5 to TRBJ1-5; the D is unclear. The CDR3 covers 14 residues. Germline V gene sequence: CDR1 LGHNT, CDR2 FRNRAP. Trimming took off 6 bases at V and 7 bases at J, with 16 bases between the two ends. CDR3 in amino acids: CASGDGQRRQPQHF. Here the CDR3 DNA reads TGTGCTAGTGGCGACGGGCAGCGGCGACAGCCCCAGCATTTT.

The chain combines TRBV6-5 with TRBJ2-1, with D possibly TRBD1 on 5 matching bases. Deletions cut 0 bases from V and 14 bases from J, with 14 bases between. The CDR3 loop spans 13 amino acids. Germline loops: CDR1 MNHEY, CDR2 SVGAGI. The CDR3 region is CASSYSRQIEEFF. The CDR3 DNA reads TGTGCCAGCAGTTACTCGAGACAGATCGAGGAGTTCTTC.

The J gene is TRBJ2-3, the V gene TRBV3-1 (or the pseudogene TRBV3-2); possible D gene TRBD2, 6 bases. This CDR3 is 17 amino acids long. The V end was cut by 4 bases, the J end by 3 bases, with 20 bases between. Germline V gene sequence: CDR1 LGHDT, CDR2 YNNKEL (reference sequence). The CDR3 protein is CASSPSGELGRTDTQYF. CDR3 nucleotides: TGTGCCAGCAGCCCCTCGGGAGAGTTGGGTCGAACAGATACGCAGTATTTT.